This T cell receptor (beta chain) was sequenced in a study of T cells in Graves' hyperthyroidism and ophthalmopathy. Study outcomes and limitations: From stable hyperthyroidism, ophthalmopathy was separated by a 13 V-J model.

A note on this clonotype: Antigen specificity is unknown.

Using around 10 ml of fresh peripheral blood, PBMCs were prepared. Amplification targeted TCR beta CDR3 regions from RNA transcripts. TCR CDR3 underwent first-round RT-PCR with the HTBI primer set. In TCRdb, the multiplex PCR reads were re-called with MiXCR into one record per CDR3 protein. The table shows around 290,000 distinct CDR3 sequences, with approximately 15% occurring only once. With 4 bases removed from V and 0 bases from J, the gap between germline ends came to 15 bases. The CDR3 covers 17 residues. CDR1 and CDR2 (germline): MDHEN, SYDVKM. The sequencing sample was made of blood. The TCR was taken from a woman in her sixties with Graves' ophthalmopathy. The V gene is TRBV28, the J gene TRBJ2-2; D possibly matches TRBD1 or TRBD2 (5 bases each). Written as DNA, the CDR3 is TGTGCCAGCAGTTGGGACCTGGGGCAGACGAACACCGGGGAGCTGTTTTTT. It is translated as CASSWDLGQTNTGELFF.